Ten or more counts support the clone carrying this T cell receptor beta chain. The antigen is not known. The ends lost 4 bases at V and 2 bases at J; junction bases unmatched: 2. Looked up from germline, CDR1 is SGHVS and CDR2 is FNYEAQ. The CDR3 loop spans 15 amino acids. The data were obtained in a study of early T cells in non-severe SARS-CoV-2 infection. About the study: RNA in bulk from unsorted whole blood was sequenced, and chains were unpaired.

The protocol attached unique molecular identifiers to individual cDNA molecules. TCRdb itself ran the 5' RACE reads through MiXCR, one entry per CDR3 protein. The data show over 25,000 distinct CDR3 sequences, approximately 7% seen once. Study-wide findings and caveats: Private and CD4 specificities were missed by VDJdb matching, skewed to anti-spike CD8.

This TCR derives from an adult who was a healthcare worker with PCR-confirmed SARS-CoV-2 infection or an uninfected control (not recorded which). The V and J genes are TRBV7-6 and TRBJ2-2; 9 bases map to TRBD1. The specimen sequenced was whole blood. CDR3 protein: CASSSTGGNTGELFF. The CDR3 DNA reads TGTGCCAGCAGCTCGACAGGGGGTAACACCGGGGAGCTGTTTTTT.